This T cell receptor (beta chain) emerged from a study of CD8 T cells in ankylosing spondylitis. For this clonotype: Its target is not known.

Study-wide results and limits: Clones linked to disease were reported to show significant enrichment in matched ankylosing spondylitis synovial fluid.

The CDR3 loop spans 13 amino acids. V shed 4 bases and J 5 bases; nucleotides not matched to a gene: 6. Germline CDR1 reads SQVTM; CDR2 reads ANQGSEA. Researchers built TCR beta libraries using quantitative 5'-RACE with molecular barcodes. Using its own MiXCR run on the 5' RACE reads, TCRdb lists one record per CDR3 protein. The table shows 30,000 to 45,000 distinct CDR3 sequences, with 15% to 20% occurring only once. The chain carries TRBV29-1 and TRBJ2-5; 8 bases are shared with TRBD1. The origin of this receptor is a male donor with ankylosing spondylitis or in good health (not recorded which). Sequences were obtained from blood. CDR3 sequence reads: CSVVDRAWETQYF. In nucleotides, the CDR3 is TGCAGCGTTGTGGACAGGGCGTGGGAGACCCAGTACTTC.